Below, 27 T cell receptor beta chains from the same sample are listed, as sequenced in a study of T-cell memory formation after mild COVID-19. Each CDR3 protein gets one entry after TCRdb re-called the 5' RACE reads with MiXCR. The sample lists about 240,000 distinct CDR3 sequences; approximately 9% were seen once. The sample consisted of PBMCs or a T cell subset sorted from them (not recorded which). The receptors come from a young man who had mild COVID-19 (a few samples of this study predate the infection). Cell type and time point are not known.

The V gene is TRBV7-2, the J gene TRBJ1-2; D remains unclear. Germline CDR1 reads SGHTA; CDR2 reads FQGNSA. This CDR3 has 16 amino acids. V lost 5 bases and J 0 bases, leaving 16 bases between the germline ends. DNA for the CDR3: TGTGCCAGCAGCCGCCAGGCGATAGAGTCTAACTATGGCTACACCTTC. It translates to CASSRQAIESNYGYTF.

In DNA, the CDR3 is TGCGCCAGCAGCGGCCAGGGATCCCAGGAGACCCAGTACTTC. Its protein product is CASSGQGSQETQYF. V is TRBV5-1 and J is TRBJ2-5, with D perhaps TRBD1 (5 bases). The CDR3 length is 14 residues. V lost 4 bases and J lost 5, with 15 bases in between. From germline, CDR1 is SGHRS and CDR2 YFSETQ.

The CDR3 nucleotides read TGTGCCAGTGGGGATCTAGCTAACTATGGCTACACCTTC. Encoded protein: CASGDLANYGYTF. The rearrangement links TRBV10-3 to TRBJ1-2; D is uncertain. Germline-derived CDR1 and CDR2 are ENHRY and SYGVKD. The V gene lost 10 bases and the J gene lost 0 bases, with 12 bases spanning the gap. This CDR3 is built from 13 residues.

The CDR3 reads CASSQDFGTGADGQYF. CDR3 sequence (DNA): TGCGCCAGCAGCCAAGATTTTGGGACAGGGGCCGACGGGCAGTACTTC. This chain joins TRBV4-3 and TRBJ2-7, with 10 bases matching TRBD1. Germline CDR1 is LGHNA and CDR2 is YSLEER. This CDR3 has 16 amino acids. V shed 0 bases, J shed 9 bases, and the junction held 11 bases outside the gene matches.

This clonotype was seen a handful of times. The CDR3 nucleotides are TGTGCCAGCAGCCAAGATGGACAGGGGCACACTGAAGCTTTCTTT. Translated, it gives CASSQDGQGHTEAFF. This sequence joins TRBV4-2 and TRBJ1-1; 9 nucleotides agree with TRBD1. CDR1 is LGHNA, CDR2 YNFKEQ, per germline. The V segment lost 0 bases and the J segment 3 bases; nucleotides outside the gene matches: 2. There are 15 residues in the CDR3.

This clonotype was counted a few times. V is TRBV7-3 and J is TRBJ2-2; 8 bases are shared with TRBD1. The junction had 4 bases not matched to a gene; V was cut back by 3 bases and J by 7 bases. The CDR3 runs to 14 residues. In germline, CDR1 is SGHTA, CDR2 FQGTGA. In nucleotides, the CDR3 is TGTGCCAGCAGCTTGGACAGGGCGGGCGGGGAGCTGTTTTTT. Protein sequence: CASSLDRAGGELFF.

The chain has TRBV7-9 and TRBJ2-5; D is unresolved. Trimming shortened V by 4 bases and J by 4 bases, and 10 bases separated the two germline ends. Germline loops: CDR1 SEHNR, CDR2 FQNEAQ (reference sequence). The CDR3 spans 13 residues. The CDR3 DNA follows: TGTGCCAGCAGCTCACAGACGGGAGAGACCCAGTACTTC. This encodes CASSSQTGETQYF.

The rearrangement uses TRBV29-1 and TRBJ2-3, with D possibly called TRBD1 or TRBD2 (5 bases each). Germline CDR1 SQVTM, CDR2 ANQGSEA. The CDR3 length is 13 residues. The ends were cut back, 5 bases at V and 2 bases at J, with 11 bases in the middle. The CDR3 here is CSVRGRITDTQYF. CDR3 nucleotides: TGCAGCGTTCGGGGACGGATCACAGATACGCAGTATTTT.

CDR3 amino acids: CASSFSLSLYEQYF. For the CDR3, the DNA is TGTGCCAGCAGCTTTTCGCTTTCTCTCTACGAGCAGTACTTC. The V gene is TRBV7-2, the J gene TRBJ2-7; no clear D gene. V lost 3 bases, J lost 3 bases, and 12 bases lay in between. The CDR3 has 14 amino acids. The germline gives CDR1 SGHTA, CDR2 FQGNSA.

There are a few counts of this clonotype. This chain uses TRBV6-5 with TRBJ1-6; D perhaps matches TRBD1 (5 bases). Per germline, CDR1 MNHEY and CDR2 SVGAGI. V was clipped by 0 bases and J by 9 bases, with 18 bases between them. The CDR3 covers 17 residues. CDR3 protein: CASSYSGRRGAGSPLHF. Here the CDR3 DNA reads TGTGCCAGCAGTTACTCGGGGAGGAGAGGGGCCGGTTCACCCCTCCACTTT.

In this sample, this clonotype turned up many times. The chain combines TRBV5-1 with TRBJ2-1; D unclear. The germline CDR1 and CDR2 sequences are SGHRS and YFSETQ. Deletions cut 0 bases from V and 2 bases from J, with 3 bases between. This CDR3 comprises 13 residues. CDR3 nucleotide sequence: TGCGCCAGCAGCTTGGTTACCTACAATGAGCAGTTCTTC. It translates to CASSLVTYNEQFF.

This clonotype was picked up a small number of times. The chain uses TRBV16 and TRBJ2-2, with D unresolved. Germline-derived CDR1 and CDR2 are KGHSY and FQNENV. The CDR3 runs 14 residues. V lost 0 bases and J 9 bases, leaving 11 bases between the germline ends. DNA for the CDR3: TGTGCCAGCAGCCAATCCTCCCTGGGCAGGGAGCTGTTTTTT. This sequence encodes CASSQSSLGRELFF.

In its sample, this clonotype was seen many times. V usage is TRBV7-9 and J usage is TRBJ2-2; D remains ambiguous. Germline CDR1 and CDR2: SEHNR and FQNEAQ (reference sequence). With 1 base removed from V and 4 bases from J, the gap between germline ends came to 19 bases. This CDR3 region has 18 residues. The CDR3: CASSLEEYVPESTGELFF. Here the CDR3 DNA reads TGTGCCAGCAGCTTAGAAGAGTACGTCCCAGAGAGCACCGGGGAGCTGTTTTTT. Based on the CDR3 plus reference TRBV7-9 and TRBJ2-2, the full variable domain is DTGVSQNPRHKITKRGQNVTFRCDPISEHNRLYWYRQTLGQGPEFLTYFQNEAQLEKSRLLSDRFSAERPKGSFSTLEIQRTEQGDSAMYLCASSLEEYVPESTGELFFGEGSRLTVL.

This clonotype has only a few counts. The chain's CDR3 is CSARPSGANVLTF. In nucleotides, the CDR3 is TGCAGTGCTAGACCCTCTGGGGCCAACGTCCTGACTTTC. The V and J genes are TRBV20-1 and TRBJ2-6, with D unresolved. This CDR3 comprises 13 residues. From germline, CDR1 is DFQATT and CDR2 SNEGSKA (reference sequence). Trimming stripped 2 bases from V and 0 bases from J, with 2 bases between.

The rearrangement uses TRBV7-2 and TRBJ2-1, with D perhaps TRBD2 (5 bases). Looked up from germline, CDR1 is SGHTA and CDR2 is FQGNSA. The V end was cut by 5 bases, the J end by 10 bases, with 12 bases between. The CDR3 has 12 amino acids. CDR3 protein: CASSGRDREQFF. DNA for the CDR3: TGTGCCAGCAGCGGGAGAGACCGGGAGCAGTTCTTC.

This clonotype occurred many times. The rearrangement uses TRBV6-5 and TRBJ1-2; D is ambiguous. Between the trimmed V and J ends, which lost 0 bases and 8 bases, there was a span of 13 bases. There are 14 residues in the CDR3. Germline V gives CDR1 MNHEY, CDR2 SVGAGI. This CDR3 is CASSYSGLTGGYTF. In nucleotides, the CDR3 is TGTGCCAGCAGTTACTCCGGCTTAACTGGGGGCTACACCTTC.

This clonotype was detected many times. The chain couples TRBV6-2 or TRBV6-3 to TRBJ1-2; 7 bases are a match to TRBD1. The CDR3 length is 13 residues. The germline CDR1 and CDR2 sequences are MNHEY and SVGEGT. With 2 bases clipped from V and 8 bases from J, the junction kept 5 bases outside the gene matches. CDR3 loop: CASSYRTGEGYTF. DNA of the CDR3: TGTGCCAGCAGTTACCGGACAGGCGAAGGCTACACCTTC.

The sample holds a few counts of this clonotype. V and J are TRBV9 and TRBJ1-2; a weak D match, TRBD1 (6 bases). The V gene's germline CDR1 is SGDLS and CDR2 YYNGEE. Trimming removed 4 bases from V and 8 bases from J, with 15 bases in between. The CDR3 is 13 residues long. The CDR3 DNA is TGTGCCAGCAGCCCCCTGACAGGTCGGGGCTACACCTTC. This encodes CASSPLTGRGYTF.

This clonotype appeared a few times. The chain is built from TRBV6-2 or TRBV6-3 and TRBJ2-5; 7 bases line up with TRBD2. The CDR3 has 15 residues. In germline, CDR1 is MNHEY, CDR2 SVGEGT. V lost 8 bases, J lost 0 bases, and 9 bases stayed unmatched. The CDR3 region is CASHSAGTNQETQYF. The DNA for the CDR3 is TGTGCCAGCCATTCCGCAGGGACTAACCAAGAGACCCAGTACTTC.

The chain recombines TRBV10-3 with TRBJ1-6, with 7 bases aligning to TRBD1. Germline V gene lookup returns CDR1 ENHRY and CDR2 SYGVKD. The ends lost 5 bases at V and 5 bases at J; junction bases unmatched: 0. This CDR3 is 13 amino acids long. The CDR3 region is CAISTGDNSPLHF. As DNA, the CDR3 is TGTGCCATCAGTACAGGGGATAATTCACCCCTCCACTTT.

This chain joins TRBV6-6 and TRBJ2-7, with D perhaps matching TRBD1 or TRBD2 (5 bases each). Germline CDR1 reads MNHNY; CDR2 reads SVGAGI (reference sequence). The ends were cut back, 2 bases at V and 2 bases at J, with 10 bases in the middle. CDR3 length: 14 amino acids. The CDR3 DNA sequence: TGTGCCAGCAGTTACCTGGGACCCCCCTACGAGCAGTACTTC. Residues: CASSYLGPPYEQYF.

The chain is built from TRBV30 and TRBJ2-7; D is unclear. V shed 0 bases and J shed 5 bases, with 5 bases lying between them. The CDR3 spans 11 residues. Germline loops: CDR1 GTSNPN, CDR2 SVGIG (reference sequence). The CDR3 loop is CAWSVRDEQYF. DNA of the CDR3: TGTGCCTGGAGTGTACGAGACGAGCAGTACTTC. Full variable domain (missing parts from reference TRBV30 and TRBJ2-7): SQTIHQWPATLVQPVGSPLSLECTVEGTSNPNLYWYRQAAGRGLQLLFYSVGIGQISSEVPQNLSASRPQDRQFILSSKKLLLSDSGFYLCAWSVRDEQYFGPGTRLTVT.

This clonotype was recorded a few times. This sequence joins TRBV9 and TRBJ2-1; D is unclear. Germline CDR1 reads SGDLS; CDR2 reads YYNGEE. V lost 0 bases and J 4 bases, leaving 11 bases between the germline ends. The CDR3 loop spans 15 amino acids. In nucleotides, the CDR3 is TGTGCCAGCAGCGTAGGAGACTGGGGATACAATGAGCAGTTCTTC. This sequence encodes CASSVGDWGYNEQFF.

This clonotype was counted between two and nine times. The rearrangement links TRBV5-1 to TRBJ2-6, with D possibly being TRBD2 (6 bases). CDR3 length: 15 amino acids. In germline, CDR1 is SGHRS, CDR2 YFSETQ. Trimming removed 2 bases from V and 4 bases from J, with 10 bases in between. CDR3 sequence reads: CASSFGGPGANVLTF. The DNA for the CDR3 is TGCGCCAGCAGCTTTGGAGGGCCCGGGGCCAACGTCCTGACTTTC.

The chain employs TRBV5-1 and TRBJ2-2; TRBD2 agrees at 7 bases. Per germline, CDR1 SGHRS and CDR2 YFSETQ. V lost 3 bases and J lost 2; bases outside the gene matches: 7. The CDR3 is 16 amino acids. The CDR3 nucleotides are TGCGCCAGCAGCTGGACGACTAGCCTTAACACCGGGGAGCTGTTTTTT. It codes for CASSWTTSLNTGELFF.

This clonotype was detected a few times. The gene calls are TRBV7-9 and TRBJ1-1; D unclear. The CDR3 contains 14 residues. CDR1 SEHNR and CDR2 FQNEAQ come from the germline V gene (reference sequence). Trimming took 4 bases from V and 1 from J, leaving 10 bases between them. The CDR3 loop reads CASSSRMRNTEAFF. For the CDR3, the DNA is TGTGCCAGCAGCTCCCGGATGAGGAACACTGAAGCTTTCTTT.

The V gene is TRBV5-1, the J gene TRBJ1-1, with TRBD1 identical over 7 bases. In germline, CDR1 is SGHRS, CDR2 YFSETQ. The CDR3 is 15 amino acids. Trimming took 3 bases from V and 3 from J; bases not matched to a gene: 8. CDR3 sequence (DNA): TGCGCCAGCAGCTCCTTGGTAGGGGGCGACACTGAAGCTTTCTTT. Translation gives CASSSLVGGDTEAFF.